Below are 11 T cell receptor beta chains sequenced from a single sample in a study of graft-versus-host responses after intestinal transplantation (dated by TCRdb to about 2021). Preparation of the library involved the immunoSEQ multiplex PCR assay. TCRdb took over this immuneACCESS table, retaining in-frame rearrangements with V and J assigned. Such tables are incomplete; in checked studies, under half of the missing clones stem from an unresolved V gene, and the remainder is unexplained. This sample comprises 20,000 to 25,000 clones, about 91% of them detected only once. The ten largest make up about 5.1% of the sample. Sequencing was performed on PBMCs, taken about 69 days after intestinal transplantation. Receptors originate from a human patient who received an intestinal transplant, so some T cells may come from the graft donor.

The V call is TRBV4-3, the J call TRBJ2-4; 8 bases are shared with TRBD1. The V gene's germline CDR1 is LGHNA and CDR2 YSLEER. The CDR3 extends over 19 amino acids. The ends lost 0 bases at V and 2 bases at J; junction bases unmatched: 12. CDR3 bases: TGCGCCAGCAGCCAAGATTGGTTGGACAGGGTGAGATCCAAAAACATTCAGTACTTC. It encodes CASSQDWLDRVRSKNIQYF.

The chain carries TRBV6-5 and TRBJ1-1; tentatively, D is TRBD1 (5 bases). Between the trimmed V and J ends, which lost 4 bases and 2 bases, there was a span of 17 bases. The germline gives CDR1 MNHEY, CDR2 SVGAGI. The CDR3 covers 16 residues. CDR3 nucleotide sequence: TGTGCCAGCAGTTCCTGGGCGGGGACCTACAACACTGAAGCTTTCTTT. Translation gives CASSSWAGTYNTEAFF.

The chain carries TRBV6-5 and TRBJ2-7; D ambiguous. The CDR3 loop spans 15 amino acids. CDR1 and CDR2 from the germline V gene are MNHEY and SVGAGI. Trimming removed 2 bases at V and 2 bases at J, with 13 bases between. The chain's CDR3 is CASSYGFGLAYEQYF. In DNA, the CDR3 is TGTGCCAGCAGTTACGGATTCGGGCTAGCCTACGAGCAGTACTTC.

As for this clone: In the same sample, other DNA sequences code for this CDR3. CDR3 in DNA: TGTGCCAGTAGTATCGGCGGAGCCTACAATGAGCAGTTCTTC. It is translated as CASSIGGAYNEQFF. The chain recombines TRBV19 with TRBJ2-1; D call uncertain. The ends were cut back, 3 bases at V and 2 bases at J, with 8 bases in the middle. There are 14 residues in the CDR3. Germline V gene lookup returns CDR1 LNHDA and CDR2 SQIVND (reference sequence). The whole variable domain, filled in from reference TRBV19 and TRBJ2-1, reads DGGITQSPKYLFRKEGQNVTLSCEQNLNHDAMYWYRQDPGQGLRLIYYSQIVNDFQKGDIAEGYSVSREKKESFPLTVTSAQKNPTAFYLCASSIGGAYNEQFFGPGTRLTVL.

The V call is TRBV2, the J call TRBJ2-7, with D maybe TRBD1 (6 bases). Germline loops: CDR1 SNHLY, CDR2 FYNNEI. V shed 2 bases and J shed 4 bases, with 15 bases lying between them. This CDR3 is 15 amino acids long. The CDR3 sequence: CASSELWGRFYEQYF. The CDR3 DNA reads as TGTGCCAGCAGTGAACTCTGGGGGCGGTTTTACGAGCAGTACTTC.

The chain links TRBV11-2 to TRBJ1-2, with D possibly being TRBD1 (6 bases). V lost 6 bases, J lost 1 base, and 24 bases lay in between. The CDR3 covers 18 residues. Germline lookup yields CDR1 SGHAT and CDR2 FQNNGV. The CDR3 here is CASRGNGQFPLSNYGYTF. Written as DNA, the CDR3 is TGTGCCAGCAGGGGAAACGGACAGTTCCCTCTTAGTAACTATGGCTACACCTTC. Full variable domain (remainder filled in from reference TRBV11-2 and TRBJ1-2): EAGVAQSPRYKIIEKRQSVAFWCNPISGHATLYWYQQILGQGPKLLIQFQNNGVVDDSQLPKDRFSAERLKGVDSTLKIQPAKLEDSAVYLCASRGNGQFPLSNYGYTFGSGTRLTVV.

The chain employs TRBV16 and TRBJ2-7, with D maybe TRBD1 (6 bases). This CDR3 region has 14 residues. Germline lookup yields CDR1 KGHSY and CDR2 FQNENV. V lost 6 bases, J lost 4 bases, and 16 bases lay in between. In DNA, the CDR3 is TGTGCCAGCAGTCGGACAGCCGGCGGGTACGAGCAGTACTTC. Residues: CASSRTAGGYEQYF.

CDR3: CASTWGATDTQYF. CDR3 sequence (DNA): TGTGCCAGCACATGGGGGGCCACAGATACGCAGTATTTT. This sequence joins TRBV2 and TRBJ2-3, with D perhaps given as TRBD1 or TRBD2 (6 bases each). Trimming stripped 7 bases from V and 2 bases from J, with 10 bases between. This CDR3 is 13 amino acids long. Looked up from germline, CDR1 is SNHLY and CDR2 is FYNNEI.

The chain couples TRBV11-2 to TRBJ2-5, with 9 bases matching TRBD2. The CDR3 is 16 amino acids. The germline gives CDR1 SGHAT, CDR2 FQNNGV. V gave up 2 bases and J gave up 3 bases; unmatched junction bases: 7. For the CDR3, the DNA is TGTGCCAGCAGCTTATATTTAGCGGGGGATGAAGAGACCCAGTACTTC. Its protein product is CASSLYLAGDEETQYF. The full variable domain, its missing parts supplied by reference TRBV11-2 and TRBJ2-5, is EAGVAQSPRYKIIEKRQSVAFWCNPISGHATLYWYQQILGQGPKLLIQFQNNGVVDDSQLPKDRFSAERLKGVDSTLKIQPAKLEDSAVYLCASSLYLAGDEETQYFGPGTRLLVL.

The chain links TRBV27 to TRBJ2-7; 10 bases line up with TRBD1. The CDR3 sequence is 15 residues long. Trimming at V came to 5 bases and at J to 3 bases, leaving 7 bases not matched to a gene. CDR1 is MNHEY, CDR2 SMNVEV, per germline (reference sequence). In DNA, the CDR3 is TGTGCCAGCAGTCCATTACGGGACAGGGGCTACGAGCAGTACTTC. Translating gives CASSPLRDRGYEQYF.

This clone is a singleton in its sample. The chain links TRBV7-9 to TRBJ2-5; no clear D. The CDR3 covers 14 residues. Germline CDR1 is SEHNR and CDR2 is FQNEAQ (reference sequence). The V end lost 0 bases, the J end lost 1 base, and 6 bases lay between the germline ends. In DNA form, the CDR3 reads TGTGCCAGCAGCTTAGCCGGACGCCAAGAGACCCAGTACTTC. Translating gives CASSLAGRQETQYF.